This T cell receptor beta chain emerged from a study of T-cell memory formation after mild COVID-19. Study information: Across donors, TCR clusters were largely donor specific.

This clonotype showed up many times. MiXCR was run by TCRdb on the 5' RACE reads, yielding one entry per CDR3 protein. Of 100,000 to 150,000 distinct CDR3 sequences listed, roughly 6% are singletons. Germline CDR1 and CDR2: SGHRS and YFSETQ. This CDR3 region has 17 residues. Trimming pared 2 bases from V and 0 bases from J, leaving 18 bases between. The sequenced sample consisted of PBMCs or a T cell subset sorted from them (not recorded which). The gene calls are TRBV5-1 and TRBJ2-7; weak D call: TRBD1 (6 bases). The receptor was derived from an adult woman who had mild COVID-19 (a few samples of this study predate the infection). Cell type and time point are not known. The CDR3 DNA reads as TGCGCCAGCAGCTTAAGGCCCCCCCGGGACACCTCCTACGAGCAGTACTTC. Translation gives CASSLRPPRDTSYEQYF.